The rows below give T cell receptor beta chains drawn from one sample of a study of Graves' ophthalmopathy and Graves' hyperthyroidism. TCRdb re-analysed the multiplex PCR reads in MiXCR, keeping a single row per CDR3 protein. The sample lists about 620,000 distinct CDR3 sequences; 20% to 25% were seen once. Sequencing input: peripheral blood. These receptors came from a woman under 30 with stable Graves' hyperthyroidism. Some clones in this sample may be carry-over from other donors' samples. The CDR3 runs from the conserved cysteine through the conserved F or W. A D gene is named only where the DNA matches it firmly. Size values are once, few and many counts, or a class for expanded clones, and some rows have none.

CDR3 protein	CDR3 DNA	V gene	J gene	D gene	clone size
CASSPGGGFGELFF	TGTGCCAGCAGTCCAGGGGGCGGGTTCGGGGAGCTGTTTTTT	TRBV6-2/TRBV6-3	TRBJ2-2	TRBD1	many
CASSFPGTGDQPQHF	TGTGCCAGCAGTTTTCCCGGGACAGGGGATCAGCCCCAGCATTTT	TRBV2	TRBJ1-5	TRBD1	many
CASSFGSETQYF	TGTGCCAGCAGCTTCGGATCCGAGACCCAGTACTTC	TRBV11-2	TRBJ2-5	NA	many
CASSNVMRRETQYF	TGTGCCAGCAGTAACGTGATGCGTCGGGAGACCCAGTACTTC	TRBV6-5	TRBJ2-5	NA	many
CASSQDRGRGYTF	TGCGCCAGCAGCCAAGACAGGGGACGTGGCTACACCTTC	TRBV4-1	TRBJ1-2	NA	many
CASSQEAAYSPLHF	TGTGCCAGCAGCCAAGAGGCCGCATATTCACCCCTCCACTTT	TRBV3-1	TRBJ1-6	NA	few
CASSLGATNTGELFF	TGTGCCAGCAGTTTAGGGGCCACGAACACCGGGGAGCTGTTTTTT	TRBV28	TRBJ2-2	NA	many
CASSPGLVQGYEQYF	TGTGCCAGCAGTCCCGGACTAGTTCAAGGCTACGAGCAGTACTTC	TRBV6-1	TRBJ2-7	TRBD2	few
CASSSTGWGTGELFF	TGTGCCAGCAGTTCGACAGGTTGGGGCACCGGGGAGCTGTTTTTT	TRBV6-5	TRBJ2-2	NA	many
CASSQGFGKEETQYF	TGTGCCAGCAGCCAAGGGTTTGGGAAGGAAGAGACCCAGTACTTC	TRBV3-1	TRBJ2-5	NA	NA
CAISEHSGAYEQYF	TGTGCCATCAGTGAGCACAGCGGGGCCTACGAGCAGTACTTC	TRBV10-3	TRBJ2-7	TRBD2	many
CASSASGLTSYEQYF	TGTGCCAGCAGTGCTAGCGGGCTGACCTCCTACGAGCAGTACTTC	TRBV12-3/TRBV12-4	TRBJ2-7	TRBD2	NA
CSVEARDNSYEQYF	TGCAGCGTTGAAGCCCGGGACAACTCCTACGAGCAGTACTTC	TRBV29-1	TRBJ2-7	NA	many
CASTLRLAGQETQYF	TGTGCCAGCACCCTGAGGCTAGCGGGGCAAGAGACCCAGTACTTC	TRBV28	TRBJ2-5	TRBD2	NA
CASCSGTVTGEQYF	TGTGCCAGCTGCTCCGGGACGGTGACGGGCGAGCAGTACTTC	TRBV28	TRBJ2-7	NA	few
CASNPGHPYQETQYF	TGTGCCAGCAATCCGGGACACCCGTACCAAGAGACCCAGTACTTC	TRBV12-3/TRBV12-4	TRBJ2-5	NA	few
CSASQEGRNYGYTF	TGCAGTGCTAGCCAAGAGGGGAGGAACTATGGCTACACCTTC	TRBV20-1	TRBJ1-2	NA	many
CASSLARTGVNQPQHF	TGTGCCAGCAGCTTAGCCCGGACAGGGGTCAATCAGCCCCAGCATTTT	TRBV7-8	TRBJ1-5	TRBD1	many
CASSLVSAKNTEAFF	TGTGCCAGCAGTTTGGTCTCCGCCAAGAACACTGAAGCTTTCTTT	TRBV12-3/TRBV12-4	TRBJ1-1	NA	NA
CASSPPGTRSSGNTIYF	TGTGCCAGCAGTCCTCCAGGGACACGCAGCTCTGGAAACACCATATATTTT	TRBV28	TRBJ1-3	NA	few
CASSYQPGEGYEQYF	TGTGCCAGCAGTTACCAGCCAGGGGAGGGGTACGAGCAGTACTTC	TRBV6-5	TRBJ2-7	NA	few
CASSSRSGNTIYF	TGCGCCAGCAGCTCGAGGTCTGGAAACACCATATATTTT	TRBV5-1	TRBJ1-3	NA	many
CASNRQDRSNYGYTF	TGCGCCAGCAACCGCCAAGACAGGAGTAACTATGGCTACACCTTC	TRBV4-1	TRBJ1-2	NA	few
CASSDGTRAETQYF	TGTGCCAGCAGTGACGGGACTCGGGCGGAGACCCAGTACTTC	TRBV2	TRBJ2-5	NA	many
CASSTGTALGETQYF	TGTGCCAGCAGCACTGGGACAGCCCTCGGGGAGACCCAGTACTTC	TRBV11-3	TRBJ2-5	TRBD1	many
CASSYSTGGDGYTF	TGTGCCAGCAGCTACAGCACAGGGGGAGATGGCTACACCTTC	TRBV7-2	TRBJ1-2	TRBD1	many
CASSPRLVGETQYF	TGTGCCAGCAGCCCACGACTAGTTGGAGAGACCCAGTACTTC	TRBV6-1	TRBJ2-5	NA	NA
CATSRGLRARDEGYTF	TGTGCCACCAGCAGAGGTTTGAGGGCCAGGGACGAGGGCTACACCTTC	TRBV15	TRBJ1-2	NA	many
CASQNGDTGELFF	TGCGCCAGCCAAAACGGGGACACCGGGGAGCTGTTTTTT	TRBV10-1	TRBJ2-2	NA	few
CASSLDSSGTEAFF	TGTGCCAGCAGTCTTGATAGCTCGGGGACTGAAGCTTTCTTT	TRBV27	TRBJ1-1	NA	many
CASTPPGDTEAFF	TGTGCCAGCACCCCCCCAGGGGATACTGAAGCTTTCTTT	TRBV12-3/TRBV12-4	TRBJ1-1	NA	many
CASSPLAVQETQYF	TGTGCCAGCAGTCCCCTAGCGGTCCAAGAGACCCAGTACTTC	TRBV28	TRBJ2-5	TRBD2	many
CASSFREVGRGTQYF	TGTGCCAGCAGTTTCCGCGAGGTGGGGAGGGGGACCCAGTACTTC	TRBV12-3/TRBV12-4	TRBJ2-5	TRBD2	NA
CAWRQGGNQPQHF	TGTGCCTGGAGGCAAGGCGGCAATCAGCCCCAGCATTTT	TRBV30	TRBJ1-5	NA	few
CASSEAFRQGLANYGYTF	TGTGCCAGCAGTGAAGCGTTCCGACAGGGCCTAGCTAACTATGGCTACACCTTC	TRBV2	TRBJ1-2	TRBD1	NA
CASSPALGEQYF	TGTGCCAGCAGCCCCGCATTGGGCGAGCAGTACTTC	TRBV7-6	TRBJ2-7	NA	few
CSQGPSIYNEQFF	TGCAGTCAAGGACCCTCCATCTACAATGAGCAGTTCTTC	TRBV20-1	TRBJ2-1	NA	many
CASSTDRNTEAFF	TGTGCCAGCAGTACAGACAGGAACACTGAAGCTTTCTTT	TRBV6-1	TRBJ1-1	NA	many
CASSYEGGANTGELFF	TGTGCCAGCAGTTACGAGGGGGGCGCGAACACCGGGGAGCTGTTTTTT	TRBV6-5	TRBJ2-2	NA	NA
CASSPSVVGGNTIYF	TGTGCCAGCTCACCAAGCGTTGTAGGAGGAAACACCATATATTTT	TRBV18	TRBJ1-3	NA	few
CASSLAATGRGGTEAFF	TGTGCCAGCAGTTTAGCCGCCACAGGGCGAGGAGGCACTGAAGCTTTCTTT	TRBV12-3/TRBV12-4	TRBJ1-1	NA	few
CASSLAVGTGYEQYF	TGCGCCAGCAGCTTGGCCGTCGGGACAGGCTACGAGCAGTACTTC	TRBV5-1	TRBJ2-7	TRBD1	many
CATSSKLGVRTEAFF	TGTGCCACCAGCAGCAAGTTAGGGGTTAGGACTGAAGCTTTCTTT	TRBV15	TRBJ1-1	NA	many
CASTSMDTEAFF	TGTGCCAGCACCTCCATGGACACTGAAGCTTTCTTT	TRBV6-2/TRBV6-3	TRBJ1-1	NA	many
CASSRVRQAGYTF	TGCGCCAGCAGCCGAGTTCGACAGGCAGGCTACACCTTC	TRBV4-1	TRBJ1-2	NA	NA
CASSLDLASYQETQYF	TGTGCCAGCAGCTTAGATTTGGCCAGCTATCAAGAGACCCAGTACTTC	TRBV11-2	TRBJ2-5	NA	many
CATSRDYGAGELFF	TGTGCCACCAGCAGAGATTACGGGGCCGGGGAGCTGTTTTTT	TRBV15	TRBJ2-2	NA	NA
CASSSGQTQYF	TGTGCCAGCAGCTCGGGACAGACCCAGTACTTC	TRBV11-3	TRBJ2-5	NA	NA
CASSVEGGEPYGYTF	TGTGCCAGCAGCGTAGAAGGAGGGGAGCCCTATGGCTACACCTTC	TRBV9	TRBJ1-2	NA	many
CASSYSRGSQYF	TGTGCCAGCAGTTACTCACGGGGGTCGCAGTATTTT	TRBV6-2/TRBV6-3	TRBJ2-3	NA	NA
CASTQRLSTYEQYF	TGTGCCAGCACCCAAAGGCTGTCGACCTACGAGCAGTACTTC	TRBV6-8	TRBJ2-7	NA	few
CASSAPGKGNQPQHF	TGTGCCAGCAGTGCCCCCGGGAAGGGCAATCAGCCCCAGCATTTT	TRBV25-1	TRBJ1-5	NA	many